The following is a TCR beta chain sequence with its context. The data originate from a study of blood T cell repertoires in COVID-19. Study-wide background: COVID-19 samples from acute and convalescent phases originated in the United States, Italy and Spain. T cells, B-cell-depleted T cells, or PBMCs provided the cDNA or gDNA that served as material.

Source study methods: For nucleated cells, counts were estimated from reference gene primer amplification. The repertoire was sequenced with immunoSEQ multiplex PCR; TCRdb's copy has only in-frame clones and lacks some. V and J calls and clone size follow that table, whereas D and trimming were derived from the DNA. The sample gives nearly 95,000 clones, around 87% of which show up once; roughly 6.8% is in the top ten. CDR3 length: 13 amino acids. Germline CDR1 is SGHTA and CDR2 is FQGNSA. V was shortened by 1 base and J by 3 bases, with 6 bases between the two germline ends. The sequence derives from a human donor with acute or convalescent COVID-19. The donor label of this sample is uncertain. The specimen sequenced was peripheral blood. V and J are TRBV7-2 and TRBJ2-5; D gene uncertain. The CDR3 spells CASSLGLEETQYF. The CDR3 DNA reads as TGTGCCAGCAGCTTAGGTCTAGAAGAGACCCAGTACTTC.